This is a list of T cell receptor beta chains from one sample in a study of blood T cell repertoires in COVID-19. Sequenced by immunoSEQ multiplex PCR; TCRdb stores in-frame clones only, minus some. The data contain roughly 75,000 clones, 85% to 90% of them singletons. The material sequenced was peripheral blood. All receptors derive from a man at least 80 years old in a cohort sampled during active COVID-19. The conserved cysteine and the conserved F or W are not part of the CDR3 here. A D gene is named only where the DNA matches it firmly.

V	D	J	CDR3
TRBV3-1/TRBV3-2	-	TRBJ1-1	ASSPGIDTEAF
TRBV9	-	TRBJ1-1	ASSPPAPEDTEAF
TRBV2	TRBD2	TRBJ2-1	ASSDLAGGPNEQF
TRBV3-1/TRBV3-2	TRBD2	TRBJ2-2	ASSQGLAGANTGELF
TRBV7-2	-	TRBJ1-6	ASSIHTGTFPYNSPLH
TRBV7-9	-	TRBJ1-6	ASSLTGPLH
TRBV9	-	TRBJ1-1	ASSVGGPRGIGTEAF
TRBV6-4	-	TRBJ2-3	ASSLRDLPGDTQY
TRBV20-1	-	TRBJ1-5	SASPLRGKNQPQH
TRBV6-5	-	TRBJ2-3	ASKNRDTDTQY
TRBV5-1	-	TRBJ1-5	ASSLTGASGGGEPQH
TRBV29-1	-	TRBJ1-2	SDRDLNYGYT
TRBV15	-	TRBJ2-3	ATSRDGGRGTDTQY
TRBV5-5	TRBD1	TRBJ1-2	ASSLGDRVSGYT
TRBV6-2/TRBV6-3	-	TRBJ2-3	ASSYLLLSDTQY
TRBV3-1/TRBV3-2	-	TRBJ2-3	ASSQDGGRNTDTQY
TRBV10-3	TRBD2	TRBJ2-1	ATQRGTYNEQF
TRBV4-2	-	TRBJ2-2	ASSQAIAGNTGELF
TRBV5-1	TRBD1	TRBJ1-5	ASSDTGGNQPQH
TRBV2	-	TRBJ1-6	ASTRTGRDNSPLH
TRBV5-1	TRBD1	TRBJ2-1	ASSTGTGVYNEQF
TRBV4-1	TRBD2	TRBJ2-3	ASSQGLAGTDTQY
TRBV7-2	TRBD1	TRBJ1-2	ASSSGTGLYGYT
TRBV7-2	TRBD1	TRBJ1-4	ASSLGGDRGEKLF
TRBV5-6	-	TRBJ1-1	ASTRWMAGIMNTEAF
TRBV18	-	TRBJ1-6	ASSPDPAGVGNSPLH
TRBV3-1/TRBV3-2	-	TRBJ2-7	ASSHKSIRQRTLYEQY
TRBV18	TRBD1	TRBJ1-1	ASSPGQGGAEAF
TRBV18	-	TRBJ1-6	ASTPAGGMDSPLH
TRBV5-1	-	TRBJ1-5	ASSLERDQPQH
TRBV11-2	TRBD1	TRBJ2-1	ASSQHRGDNEQF
TRBV21-1	-	TRBJ1-2	ASSNQKVGQGDGYT
TRBV4-1	-	TRBJ1-5	ASSPQGNQPQH
TRBV11-1	-	TRBJ2-7	ASSSGTPNGGQY
TRBV5-6	-	TRBJ1-5	ASSLVGRGEGQPQH
TRBV10-3	-	TRBJ1-1	AIADPGVEAF
TRBV7-2	TRBD2	TRBJ2-1	ASSLASGGPGVEQF
TRBV28	-	TRBJ2-5	ASSPPWTAQETQY
TRBV5-6	TRBD1	TRBJ1-1	ASSPDRGLNTEAF
TRBV4-2	-	TRBJ1-6	ASSVGAAENSPLH
TRBV2	TRBD1	TRBJ1-5	ASSEQGVQPQH
TRBV9	-	TRBJ2-3	ASRPQGDTQY
TRBV7-6	-	TRBJ1-1	ASSLRANTEAF
TRBV6-6	-	TRBJ1-3	ASSLGLSSGNTIY
TRBV7-2	TRBD2	TRBJ2-1	ASSLASGGANEQF